One sample yielded the 2 T cell receptor beta chains listed below, sequenced in a study of blood T cell repertoires in COVID-19. Repertoires were generated with immunoSEQ multiplex PCR, while TCRdb's copy carries only in-frame clones and drops some. This sample has approximately 13,000 clones, with approximately 73% found just once. Source material: peripheral blood. These receptors were taken from a boy under 10 years old with active or convalescent COVID-19.

This chain joins TRBV3-1 (or the pseudogene TRBV3-2) and TRBJ1-1; 9 bases fit TRBD1. Per germline, CDR1 LGHDT and CDR2 YNNKEL (reference sequence). The CDR3 loop spans 14 amino acids. The V segment lost 4 bases and the J segment 8 bases; nucleotides outside the gene matches: 8. The CDR3 reads CASSRIQGAAEAFF. CDR3 DNA sequence: TGTGCCAGCAGCCGCATACAGGGGGCGGCCGAAGCTTTCTTT.

The chain couples TRBV30 to TRBJ2-7; 7 bases match TRBD2. V lost 3 bases, J lost 3 bases, and 8 bases stayed unmatched. Germline CDR1 GTSNPN, CDR2 SVGIG (reference sequence). This CDR3 has 14 residues. The CDR3 DNA is TGTGCCTGGAGGGGGGGGGACTTATTCTACGAGCAGTACTTC. It codes for CAWRGGDLFYEQYF. Full variable domain (outside the CDR3, taken from reference TRBV30 and TRBJ2-7): SQTIHQWPATLVQPVGSPLSLECTVEGTSNPNLYWYRQAAGRGLQLLFYSVGIGQISSEVPQNLSASRPQDRQFILSSKKLLLSDSGFYLCAWRGGDLFYEQYFGPGTRLTVT.